This entry lists 14 T cell receptor beta chains sequenced from one sample in a study of blood T cell repertoires in COVID-19. Assay used: immunoSEQ multiplex PCR; TCRdb lists only in-frame clones, some missing. The profile covers 300,000 to 400,000 clones, with about 90% appearing a single time and around 3.5% taken by the ten largest. The sample comprised peripheral blood. These receptors all come from a woman aged 18-35 years who had recovered from COVID-19.

The chain has TRBV7-2 and TRBJ2-1; 9 bases match TRBD2. CDR1 is SGHTA, CDR2 FQGNSA, per germline. V shed 4 bases and J 8 bases; nucleotides not matched to a gene: 9. The CDR3 has 15 amino acids. The CDR3 sequence is CASSSSSGNSYEQFF. Here the CDR3 DNA reads TGTGCCAGCAGCTCATCTAGCGGGAATAGCTATGAGCAGTTCTTC.

The rearrangement joins TRBV6-2 or TRBV6-3 to TRBJ2-2, with 12 bases aligning to TRBD2. This CDR3 region has 18 residues. Germline loops: CDR1 MNHEY, CDR2 SVGEGT. Trimming removed 0 bases from V and 7 bases from J; junction bases left unmatched: 9. The chain's CDR3 is CASSYSASGRAYFGELFF. The DNA of the CDR3 is TGTGCCAGCAGTTACTCGGCTAGCGGGAGGGCATACTTCGGGGAGCTGTTTTTT.

The chain employs TRBV21-1 and TRBJ2-7; the tabulated D call, TRBD2, remains unverified against the DNA. TRBV21-1 is a recognized pseudogene. This CDR3 is 16 amino acids long. The CDR3 loop is CASSKVLAGGTYEQYV. The CDR3 DNA reads TGTGCCAGCAGCAAAGTCCTAGCGGGAGGGACCTACGAGCAGTACGTC.

A single count supports this clone. The chain is built from TRBV3-1 (or the pseudogene TRBV3-2) and TRBJ1-1, with a possible D match to TRBD1 (5 bases). V lost 1 base and J 4 bases, leaving 13 bases between the germline ends. Germline loops: CDR1 LGHDT, CDR2 YNNKEL (reference sequence). This CDR3 spans 15 amino acids. In DNA form, the CDR3 reads TGTGCCAGCAGCCAAGGTACGGGGGGGGGCACTGAAGCTTTCTTT. Amino acids: CASSQGTGGGTEAFF.

Regarding this clone: Other DNA sequences in the sample encode the same CDR3. The chain is built from TRBV5-1 and TRBJ2-1; 12 bases are a match to TRBD2. With V trimmed by 2 bases and J by 7 bases, 1 base remained unmatched. The germline CDR1 and CDR2 sequences are SGHRS and YFSETQ. CDR3 size: 14 residues. Written as DNA, the CDR3 is TGCGCCAGCAGCTTAGGACTAGCGGGGAATGAGCAGTTCTTC. Protein: CASSLGLAGNEQFF.

The rearrangement joins TRBV24-1 to TRBJ1-5, with 7 nucleotides matching TRBD1. With V trimmed by 4 bases and J by 2 bases, 4 bases remained unmatched. Germline V CDR1 and CDR2: KGHDR, SFDVKD. The length of the CDR3 is 15 residues. The DNA for the CDR3 is TGTGCCACCAGTGACATCGGACAGGGCAATCAGCCCCAGCATTTT. Translated, it gives CATSDIGQGNQPQHF.

This chain joins TRBV27 and TRBJ2-2, with unresolved D. CDR3 length: 13 residues. The germline V gene has CDR1 MNHEY and CDR2 SMNVEV (reference sequence). The V end was cut by 5 bases, the J end by 4 bases, with 8 bases between. The CDR3 loop reads CASSPTPTGELFF. The CDR3 DNA reads as TGTGCCAGCAGTCCTACCCCCACCGGGGAGCTGTTTTTT.

This clone has just one count. The chain recombines TRBV9 with TRBJ2-1; TRBD1 agrees at 9 bases. Unmatched junction bases numbered 3, after V lost 5 bases and J lost 6 bases. CDR3 length: 13 amino acids. CDR1 is SGDLS and CDR2 is YYNGEE in the germline V gene. The DNA for the CDR3 is TGTGCCAGCAGTAAGACAGGGGGCAATGAGCAGTTCTTC. Encoded protein: CASSKTGGNEQFF. Supplemented by reference TRBV9 and TRBJ2-1, the full variable domain reads DSGVTQTPKHLITATGQRVTLRCSPRSGDLSVYWYQQSLDQGLQFLIQYYNGEERAKGNILERFSAQQFPDLHSELNLSSLELGDSALYFCASSKTGGNEQFFGPGTRLTVL.

V is TRBV11-2 and J is TRBJ1-3; possible D gene TRBD1, 5 bases. Trimming removed 5 bases from V and 0 bases from J, with 14 bases in between. CDR3 size: 16 residues. The germline V gene has CDR1 SGHAT and CDR2 FQNNGV. CDR3 sequence reads: CASSLGRGDSGNTIYF. As DNA, the CDR3 is TGTGCCAGCAGCCTGGGGCGCGGAGACTCTGGAAACACCATATATTTT.

This clone appeared a few times. The chain links TRBV3-1 (or the pseudogene TRBV3-2) to TRBJ2-3; TRBD1 matches at 10 bases. Germline V lookup: CDR1 LGHDT, CDR2 YNNKEL (reference sequence). The CDR3 runs to 16 residues. With V trimmed by 3 bases and J by 4 bases, 7 bases remained unmatched. The CDR3 nucleotides are TGTGCCAGCAGCCACATCCGGGACAGGGGACCAGATACGCAGTATTTT. This translates into CASSHIRDRGPDTQYF.

Here the CDR3 DNA reads TGTGCCAGCAGCTCGGGAGTTTCCCACAATGAGCAGTTCTTC. It translates to CASSSGVSHNEQFF. The V call is TRBV7-2, the J call TRBJ2-1; D might be TRBD2 (6 bases). V was trimmed by 4 bases and J by 5 bases, leaving 12 bases between them. The CDR3 is 14 amino acids. The germline CDR1 and CDR2 sequences are SGHTA and FQGNSA. Drawing the rest from reference TRBV7-2 and TRBJ2-1, the complete variable domain is GAGVSQSPSNKVTEKGKDVELRCDPISGHTALYWYRQSLGQGLEFLIYFQGNSAPDKSGLPSDRFSAERTGGSVSTLTIQRTQQEDSAVYLCASSSGVSHNEQFFGPGTRLTVL.

V is TRBV7-2 and J is TRBJ2-2, with TRBD2 matching over 8 bases. The CDR3 contains 14 residues. The V segment lost 6 bases and the J segment 7 bases; nucleotides outside the gene matches: 7. Looked up from germline, CDR1 is SGHTA and CDR2 is FQGNSA. DNA for the CDR3: TGTGCCAGCAGTAGCGGGGTGCGGGACGGGGAGCTGTTTTTT. Protein: CASSSGVRDGELFF.

This sequence joins TRBV11-3 and TRBJ2-3, with 15 bases identical to TRBD2. The junction had 4 bases not matched to a gene; V was cut back by 5 bases and J by 4 bases. CDR1 and CDR2 from the germline V gene are SGHNT and YENEEA. This CDR3 has 16 residues. Here the CDR3 reads CASSQRTSGRADTQYF. Written as DNA, the CDR3 is TGTGCCAGCAGCCAAAGGACTAGCGGGAGGGCAGATACGCAGTATTTT.

The gene calls are TRBV5-4 and TRBJ2-7; TRBD2 matches 8 bases. V gave up 4 bases and J gave up 2 bases; unmatched junction bases: 8. Germline CDR1 reads SGHNT; CDR2 reads YYREEE (reference sequence). This CDR3 spans 15 amino acids. The CDR3 sequence: CASSPGGGRTYEQYV. The CDR3, as DNA: TGTGCCAGCAGCCCGGGGGGGGGAAGAACCTACGAGCAGTACGTC.